Below, 18 T cell receptor beta chains from the same sample are listed, as sequenced in a study of blood T cell repertoires in COVID-19. Profiling relied on immunoSEQ multiplex PCR, and the TCRdb table lists in-frame clones only, not all of them. The repertoire holds approximately 220,000 clones, with about 80% as singletons. The sample comprised PBMCs or T cells enriched from blood (not recorded which). These receptors all come from a woman in her 40s who had been exposed to COVID-19.

The rearrangement links TRBV18 to TRBJ2-2; D gene ambiguous. CDR1 and CDR2 from the germline V gene are KGHSH and LQKENI. V dropped 1 base and J dropped 2 bases, with 8 bases sitting between them. This CDR3 has 15 amino acids. The CDR3 loop is CASSPLAENTGELFF. DNA of the CDR3: TGTGCCAGCTCACCACTGGCAGAAAACACCGGGGAGCTGTTTTTT.

This clone was detected once. The J gene is TRBJ2-3, the V gene TRBV9; TRBD2 matches at 16 bases. The CDR3 totals 22 residues. Germline CDR1 is SGDLS and CDR2 is YYNGEE. Trimming cost V 0 bases and J 0 bases; bases outside gene matches: 13. The CDR3 DNA reads TGTGCCAGCAGCGTAGCTACGAGGGCGGGACTAGCGGGGGGGCTAAGCACAGATACGCAGTATTTT. It translates to CASSVATRAGLAGGLSTDTQYF.

The chain is built from TRBV5-5 and TRBJ2-2; tentatively, D is TRBD1 (6 bases). With 4 bases removed from V and 5 bases from J, the gap between germline ends came to 12 bases. Germline V gene sequence: CDR1 SGHKS, CDR2 YYEKEE (reference sequence). The CDR3 consists of 14 residues. CDR3 DNA: TGTGCCAGCAGCCTGACAACAGGGACCGGGGAGCTGTTTTTT. This encodes CASSLTTGTGELFF.

The rearrangement links TRBV24-1 to TRBJ2-7; D perhaps matches TRBD2 (7 bases). Trimming stripped 6 bases from V and 0 bases from J, with 14 bases between. Per germline, CDR1 KGHDR and CDR2 SFDVKD. The length of the CDR3 is 15 residues. The chain's CDR3 is CATSSGGPLSYEQYF. In DNA, the CDR3 is TGTGCCACCAGTTCGGGGGGCCCACTCTCCTACGAGCAGTACTTC.

The chain couples TRBV19 to TRBJ2-2, with 8 bases identical to TRBD1. The germline V gene encodes CDR1 LNHDA and CDR2 SQIVND (reference sequence). The junction had 8 bases not matched to a gene; V was cut back by 6 bases and J by 2 bases. The CDR3 totals 16 residues. CDR3: CASRKPGQANTGELFF. CDR3 bases: TGTGCCAGTAGAAAGCCGGGACAGGCCAACACCGGGGAGCTGTTTTTT.

V is TRBV19 and J is TRBJ2-7; the match to TRBD1 covers 7 bases. Germline lookup yields CDR1 LNHDA and CDR2 SQIVND (reference sequence). The trim removed 8 bases at V and 4 bases at J, leaving 11 bases unmatched. The CDR3 runs to 14 residues. CDR3 region: CASRRGQNSYEQYF. In DNA, the CDR3 is TGTGCCAGTCGAAGGGGACAGAATTCTTACGAGCAGTACTTC. Based on the CDR3 plus reference TRBV19 and TRBJ2-7, the full variable domain is DGGITQSPKYLFRKEGQNVTLSCEQNLNHDAMYWYRQDPGQGLRLIYYSQIVNDFQKGDIAEGYSVSREKKESFPLTVTSAQKNPTAFYLCASRRGQNSYEQYFGPGTRLTVT.

The rearrangement links TRBV11-2 to TRBJ1-1, with no clear D. Germline values: CDR1 SGHAT, CDR2 FQNNGV. Trimming pared 6 bases from V and 2 bases from J, leaving 16 bases between. The CDR3 length is 15 residues. The chain's CDR3 is CASSRGHTTNTEAFF. The CDR3 DNA reads as TGTGCCAGCAGTAGAGGGCACACCACTAACACTGAAGCTTTCTTT.

The chain employs TRBV10-3 and TRBJ1-2; D might be TRBD1 (5 bases). V was clipped by 10 bases and J by 4 bases, with 19 bases between them. Germline V CDR1 and CDR2: ENHRY, SYGVKD. CDR3 length: 14 amino acids. CDR3 nucleotides: TGTGCCACCTCCCCCGGTGGGGGGGGCTATGGCTACACCTTC. This codes for CATSPGGGGYGYTF.

The chain employs TRBV7-9 and TRBJ1-2; 10 bases map to TRBD1. J gave up 4 bases and V 6 bases, and 5 bases lay outside the gene matches. Germline V gene data show CDR1 as SEHNR and CDR2 as FQNEAQ (reference sequence). The CDR3 totals 14 residues. The CDR3 region has the DNA TGTGCCAGCAGGACAGGGGGCGCCGGCTATGGCTACACCTTC. Translation: CASRTGGAGYGYTF. Full variable domain (missing parts from reference TRBV7-9 and TRBJ1-2): DTGVSQNPRHKITKRGQNVTFRCDPISEHNRLYWYRQTLGQGPEFLTYFQNEAQLEKSRLLSDRFSAERPKGSFSTLEIQRTEQGDSAMYLCASRTGGAGYGYTFGSGTRLTVV.

The V gene is TRBV7-9, the J gene TRBJ1-4; 10 bases fit TRBD1. The trim removed 5 bases at V and 7 bases at J, leaving 7 bases unmatched. Germline CDR1 reads SEHNR; CDR2 reads FQNEAQ (reference sequence). CDR3 size: 15 residues. The CDR3 bases are TGTGCCAGCAGCGCGCCGGGGACAGGGGCTGAAAAACTGTTTTTT. This codes for CASSAPGTGAEKLFF.

V usage is TRBV9 and J usage is TRBJ1-1; the match to TRBD1 covers 9 bases. The germline V gene encodes CDR1 SGDLS and CDR2 YYNGEE. V lost 0 bases, J lost 4 bases, and 1 base stayed unmatched. The CDR3 totals 14 residues. CDR3 sequence (DNA): TGTGCCAGCAGCGTAGGGGACAGGGTCACTGAAGCTTTCTTT. Encoded protein: CASSVGDRVTEAFF.

This clone was observed a handful of times. The chain carries TRBV4-1 and TRBJ2-5; D is possibly TRBD2 (5 bases). Per the germline V gene, CDR1 is MGHRA and CDR2 is YSYEKL. Trimming took off 2 bases at V and 5 bases at J, with 12 bases between the two ends. The CDR3 runs to 14 residues. DNA of the CDR3: TGCGCCAGCAGCCAATCGTCTACGGGGGAGACCCAGTACTTC. It translates to CASSQSSTGETQYF.

As regards this clone: This could be a read error, since a much larger clone is one nucleotide away. The CDR3: CASSFQGNQPQHF. The CDR3 DNA sequence: TGTGCCAGCAGCTTCCAGGGCAATCAGCCCCAGCATTTT. The V call is TRBV11-2, the J call TRBJ1-5; D gene uncertain. The CDR3 is 13 amino acids. Germline CDR1 is SGHAT and CDR2 is FQNNGV. V dropped 3 bases and J dropped 2 bases, with 5 bases sitting between them.

J is TRBJ1-1 and V is TRBV6-5; unclear D gene. V was trimmed by 10 bases and J by 12 bases, leaving 18 bases between them. The V gene's germline CDR1 is MNHEY and CDR2 SVGAGI. The CDR3 consists of 11 residues. CDR3 in amino acids: CAIMGQSISFF. The CDR3 DNA follows: TGTGCCATCATGGGCCAGAGTATTTCTTTCTTT.

The V call is TRBV13, the J call TRBJ2-1, with D tentatively TRBD2 (5 bases). The CDR3 length is 18 residues. V was pared by 0 bases and J by 0 bases, with 15 bases between. Germline V gene lookup returns CDR1 PRHDT and CDR2 FYEKMQ (reference sequence). Here the CDR3 reads CASSLGRLSAYSYNEQFF. The DNA of the CDR3 is TGTGCCAGCAGCTTAGGCCGTCTTAGCGCATACTCCTACAATGAGCAGTTCTTC.

The chain links TRBV6-5 to TRBJ2-3, with a tentative D call TRBD2 (5 bases). This CDR3 comprises 15 residues. V was shortened by 0 bases and J by 2 bases, with 9 bases between the two germline ends. CDR1 is MNHEY, CDR2 SVGAGI, per germline. The CDR3 here is CASSYSGVYTDTQYF. In DNA, the CDR3 is TGTGCCAGCAGTTACTCCGGGGTTTACACAGATACGCAGTATTTT.

The gene calls are TRBV20-1 and TRBJ1-2, with 11 positions matching TRBD1. This CDR3 is built from 14 residues. Losses at the gene ends were 3 bases for V and 10 bases for J; bases not matched to a gene: 10. Germline CDR1 DFQATT, CDR2 SNEGSKA (reference sequence). This CDR3 reads CSASVGQGAIFYTF. In DNA, the CDR3 is TGCAGTGCTAGTGTAGGACAGGGGGCGATCTTCTACACCTTC.

The chain uses TRBV21-1 and TRBJ1-4; TRBD1 reflects the table's D call only, with no check against the DNA. TRBV21-1 constitutes a pseudogene. The length of the CDR3 is 19 residues. The CDR3 region has the DNA TGTGCCAGCAGCAAAGGGTCACAGGGTCTGAAGGGGAATAATGAAAAACTGTTTTTT. Encoded protein: CASSKGSQGLKGNNEKLFF.